The rows below give T cell receptor beta chains drawn from one sample of a study of vaccination effects on CD4 cells after COVID-19. The antigens of these receptors remain unknown. Sequenced by immunoSEQ multiplex PCR; TCRdb stores in-frame clones only, minus some. This repertoire shows approximately 76,000 clones, over 70% found once; its top ten account for over 9.5%. The sample consisted of CD4+ T cells from PBMCs cultured with SARS-CoV-2 spike peptides, taken before COVID-19 vaccination. The receptor set was obtained from a human donor who received a COVID-19 vaccine. CDR3s include the opening cysteine and the closing phenylalanine or tryptophan. D genes are given only for firm matches. The size field is filled for only some rows; it gives once, few, many or a size class.

cdr3_length clone_size j_call v_call d_call cdr3_aa cdr3_nt
13 . TRBJ1-1 TRBV20-1 . CSASVQPNTEAFF TGCAGTGCTAGTGTACAGCCGAACACTGAAGCTTTCTTT
14 . TRBJ2-5 TRBV5-1 . CASSFASRQETQYF TGCGCCAGCAGCTTCGCTAGCCGGCAAGAGACCCAGTACTTC
13 once TRBJ1-1 TRBV7-9 TRBD1 CASSSDRGTEAFF TGTGCCAGCAGCTCAGACAGGGGGACTGAAGCTTTCTTT
16 . TRBJ2-4 TRBV6-5 TRBD2 CASSYNSGGAKNIQYF TGTGCCAGCAGTTACAACAGCGGGGGAGCCAAAAACATTCAGTACTTC
21 . TRBJ2-3 TRBV9 . CASSVGITVAGAATFTDTQYF TGTGCCAGCAGCGTAGGGATAACTGTGGCGGGGGCCGCGACTTTCACAGATACGCAGTATTTT
13 . TRBJ1-1 TRBV6-5 . CASSMGADLEAFF TGTGCCAGCAGCATGGGAGCCGACCTAGAAGCTTTCTTT
14 . TRBJ1-5 TRBV6-5 . CASSYVGGNQPQHF TGTGCCAGCAGTTACGTTGGGGGCAATCAGCCCCAGCATTTT
15 . TRBJ2-2 TRBV11-3 TRBD1 CASSVGQGYTGELFF TGTGCCAGCAGCGTTGGACAGGGTTACACCGGGGAGCTGTTTTTT
14 . TRBJ1-5 TRBV19 TRBD1 CASRTGTGYQPQHF TGTGCCAGTAGGACGGGGACAGGGTATCAGCCCCAGCATTTT
14 . TRBJ1-5 TRBV7-2 . CASSLWGINQPQHF TGTGCCAGCAGCTTATGGGGTATAAATCAGCCCCAGCATTTT
13 . TRBJ1-2 TRBV30 . CAWREDRRWGYTF TGTGCCTGGAGGGAAGACAGGCGGTGGGGCTACACCTTC
15 . TRBJ1-1 TRBV6-1 . CASSESWGVNTEAFF TGTGCCAGCAGTGAGAGCTGGGGCGTGAACACTGAAGCTTTCTTT
13 few TRBJ1-2 TRBV19 . CASYQTNNYGYTF TGTGCCAGCTACCAAACCAACAACTATGGCTACACCTTC
16 . TRBJ2-2 TRBV27 . CASSPHSWYNTGELFF TGTGCCAGCAGTCCCCACTCTTGGTATAACACCGGGGAGCTGTTTTTT
14 . TRBJ2-2 TRBV6-4 TRBD1 CASSDETGIGELFF TGTGCCAGCAGTGACGAGACAGGGATCGGGGAGCTGTTTTTT
14 . TRBJ1-6 TRBV5-4 TRBD1 CASSLQGGNSPLHF TGTGCCAGCAGCTTGCAGGGGGGGAATTCACCCCTCCACTTT
13 . TRBJ1-1 TRBV11-2 . CASSLVGGAEAFF TGTGCCAGCAGCTTAGTTGGTGGGGCTGAAGCTTTCTTT
13 . TRBJ2-1 TRBV19 TRBD1 CASRTSGGSEQFF TGTGCCAGTAGGACTTCAGGGGGCAGTGAGCAGTTCTTC
13 . TRBJ1-1 TRBV10-2 . CASSEVGNTEAFF TGCGCCAGCAGTGAGGTAGGGAACACTGAAGCTTTCTTT
14 . TRBJ2-3 TRBV12-5 TRBD2 CASGLVGLADTQYF TGTGCTAGTGGTTTGGTTGGACTAGCTGATACGCAGTATTTT
15 . TRBJ1-1 TRBV19 TRBD1 CASSMSDRGNTEAFF TGTGCCAGTAGTATGTCCGACAGGGGTAACACTGAAGCTTTCTTT
14 . TRBJ1-1 TRBV6-5 . CASSPGPGNTEAFF TGTGCCAGCAGTCCTGGACCGGGGAACACTGAAGCTTTCTTT
14 . TRBJ2-1 TRBV9 . CASSIRLVRDEQFF TGTGCCAGCAGCATAAGACTAGTCCGCGATGAGCAGTTCTTC
18 . TRBJ2-1 TRBV9 TRBD2 CASSAKTSGGPRRNEQFF TGTGCCAGCAGCGCCAAGACTAGCGGGGGACCTAGGCGAAATGAGCAGTTCTTC
13 few TRBJ2-1 TRBV11-2 . CASSFRGWDEQFF TGTGCCAGCAGCTTCCGAGGGTGGGATGAGCAGTTCTTC
21 . TRBJ2-1 TRBV21-1 . CASSKERGASGGPSSYNEQFF TGTGCCAGCAGCAAAGAAAGAGGGGCTAGCGGGGGCCCTAGCTCCTACAATGAGCAGTTCTTC
17 . TRBJ2-4 TRBV11-2 . CASSPEEGPLAKNIQYF TGTGCCAGCAGCCCCGAAGAGGGGCCTTTAGCCAAAAACATTCAGTACTTC
13 once TRBJ2-5 TRBV7-2 . CASSLAFRETQYF TGTGCCAGCAGCTTAGCGTTTAGGGAGACCCAGTACTTC
12 . TRBJ1-3 TRBV12-3/TRBV12-4 . CASSLFGNTIYF TGTGCCAGCAGTTTATTTGGAAACACCATATATTTT
13 . TRBJ1-6 TRBV18 . CASSPANNSPLHF TGTGCCAGCTCACCAGCGAATAATTCACCCCTCCACTTT
16 . TRBJ2-6 TRBV30 . CAWNRSGKPGANVLTF TGTGCCTGGAACCGATCGGGGAAACCTGGGGCCAACGTCCTGACTTTC
14 . TRBJ1-2 TRBV18 . CASSPGSPNYGYTF TGTGCCAGCTCACCAGGCAGCCCTAACTATGGCTACACCTTC
17 . TRBJ1-5 TRBV23-1 . CASSQSGRRGAIQPQHF TGCGCCAGCAGTCAATCCGGTAGGCGGGGAGCAATTCAGCCCCAGCATTTT
17 . TRBJ2-3 TRBV9 . CASSVVGSGSSTDTQYF TGTGCCAGCAGCGTAGTGGGAAGCGGTAGTAGCACAGATACGCAGTATTTT
16 . TRBJ2-5 TRBV9 . CASSVLTGGVQETQYF TGTGCCAGCAGCGTACTGACTGGAGGGGTGCAAGAGACCCAGTACTTC
13 . TRBJ1-5 TRBV29-1 . CSVAGALNQPQHF TGCAGCGTTGCAGGGGCCCTCAATCAGCCCCAGCATTTT
15 few TRBJ1-5 TRBV7-9 . CASSQKGHSNQPQHF TGTGCCAGCAGCCAAAAAGGGCATAGCAATCAGCCCCAGCATTTT
15 . TRBJ2-5 TRBV18 TRBD1 CASSHGQGGTETQYF TGTGCCAGCTCCCACGGACAGGGGGGAACGGAGACCCAGTACTTC
16 once TRBJ2-1 TRBV2 TRBD1 CASSAVGDRGYNEQFF TGTGCCAGCAGTGCCGTCGGAGACAGGGGTTACAATGAGCAGTTCTTC
12 . TRBJ1-1 TRBV30 . CAARPGNTEAFF TGTGCCGCAAGACCAGGGAACACTGAAGCTTTCTTT
13 . TRBJ1-3 TRBV3-1/TRBV3-2 . CASSQGDGNTIYF TGTGCCAGCAGCCAAGGCGACGGAAACACCATATATTTT
14 . TRBJ1-6 TRBV6-6 . CASSYETVNSPLHF TGTGCCAGCAGTTACGAGACAGTCAATTCACCCCTCCACTTT
12 few TRBJ1-2 TRBV29-1 . CSVPRWGYGYTF TGCAGCGTGCCGAGATGGGGCTATGGCTACACCTTC
15 once TRBJ2-1 TRBV24-1 TRBD1 CATSGDRGQYNEQFF TGTGCCACCAGTGGTGACAGGGGGCAGTACAATGAGCAGTTCTTC
13 . TRBJ1-1 TRBV27 . CASSFTGNTEAFF TGTGCCAGCAGTTTTACAGGGAACACTGAAGCTTTCTTT
17 . TRBJ2-5 TRBV11-2 . CASSPKVTGSPPETQYF TGTGCCAGCAGCCCCAAAGTTACGGGGAGCCCTCCAGAGACCCAGTACTTC
14 once TRBJ2-3 TRBV10-3 . CAISESTGTDTQYF TGTGCCATCAGTGAGTCGACAGGCACAGATACGCAGTATTTT
15 . TRBJ1-5 TRBV6-5 TRBD1 CASSYVDRAFQPQHF TGTGCCAGCAGTTACGTGGACAGGGCGTTTCAGCCCCAGCATTTT
15 . TRBJ1-1 TRBV10-1 TRBD1 CASSGGTAMNTEAFF TGCGCCAGCAGTGGGGGGACAGCCATGAACACTGAAGCTTTCTTT